The clone carrying this TCR beta chain occurred a few times. The sample belongs to a study of blood T cells in healthy people across ages. The CDR3 is 16 amino acids. CDR1 and CDR2 (germline): LNHNV, YYDKDF (reference sequence). Trimming cost V 8 bases and J 0 bases, with 18 bases left between them. A second PCR, run for about 7 to 11 cycles, used a sample-barcoded 5' primer plus a J-beta primer mix. Every cDNA molecule carried a tag from a template-switch adaptor bearing 12 random nucleotides. One entry per CDR3 protein results from TCRdb running MiXCR on the 5' RACE reads. The sample records about 2 million distinct CDR3 sequences, 49% being singletons.

This TCR was sampled from a middle-aged woman in good health. Material: blood. The chain links TRBV15 to TRBJ2-3; D might be TRBD1 (7 bases). The CDR3 sequence is CATGDQGGPSTDTQYF. As DNA, the CDR3 is TGTGCCACCGGAGATCAGGGGGGTCCTAGCACAGATACGCAGTATTTT.